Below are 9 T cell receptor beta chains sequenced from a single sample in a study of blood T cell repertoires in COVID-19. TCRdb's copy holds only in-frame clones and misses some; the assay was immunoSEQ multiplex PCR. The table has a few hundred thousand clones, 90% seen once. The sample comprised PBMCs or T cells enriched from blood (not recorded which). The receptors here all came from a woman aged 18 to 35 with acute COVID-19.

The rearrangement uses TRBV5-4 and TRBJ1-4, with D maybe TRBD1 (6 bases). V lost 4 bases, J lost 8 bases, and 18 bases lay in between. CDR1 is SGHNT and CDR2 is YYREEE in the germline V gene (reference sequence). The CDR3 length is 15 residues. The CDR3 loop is CASSQTQGTGEKLFF. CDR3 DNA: TGTGCCAGCAGCCAGACCCAGGGGACGGGGGAAAAACTGTTTTTT.

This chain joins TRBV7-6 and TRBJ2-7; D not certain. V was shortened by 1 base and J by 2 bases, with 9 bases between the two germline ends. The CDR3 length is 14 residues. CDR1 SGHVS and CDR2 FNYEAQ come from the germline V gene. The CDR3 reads CASSLGSSAYEQYF. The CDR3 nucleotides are TGTGCCAGCAGCTTAGGGTCCAGTGCCTACGAGCAGTACTTC.

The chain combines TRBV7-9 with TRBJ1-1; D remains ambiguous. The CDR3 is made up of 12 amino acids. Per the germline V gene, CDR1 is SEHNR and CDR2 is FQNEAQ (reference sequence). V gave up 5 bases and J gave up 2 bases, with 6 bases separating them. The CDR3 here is CASSSTNTEAFF. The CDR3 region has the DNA TGTGCCAGCAGCAGTACAAACACTGAAGCTTTCTTT.

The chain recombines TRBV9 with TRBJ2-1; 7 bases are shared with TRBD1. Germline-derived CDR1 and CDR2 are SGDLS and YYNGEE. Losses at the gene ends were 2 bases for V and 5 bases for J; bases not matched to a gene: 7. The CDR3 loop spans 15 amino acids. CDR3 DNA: TGTGCCAGCAGCGTGCTGGGACAGAAGGACAATGAGCAGTTCTTC. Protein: CASSVLGQKDNEQFF.

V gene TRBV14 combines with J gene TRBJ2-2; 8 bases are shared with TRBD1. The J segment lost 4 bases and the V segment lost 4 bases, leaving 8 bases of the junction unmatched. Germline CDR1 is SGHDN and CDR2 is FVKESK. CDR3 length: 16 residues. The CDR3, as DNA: TGTGCCAGCAGCCTCAGCCCGGACAGGGCCACCGGGGAGCTGTTTTTT. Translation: CASSLSPDRATGELFF.

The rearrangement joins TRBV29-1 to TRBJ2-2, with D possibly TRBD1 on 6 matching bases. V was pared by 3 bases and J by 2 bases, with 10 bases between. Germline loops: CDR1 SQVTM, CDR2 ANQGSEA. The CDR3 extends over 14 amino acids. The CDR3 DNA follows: TGCAGCGTTGATGGGGGCGTTAACACCGGGGAGCTGTTTTTT. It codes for CSVDGGVNTGELFF.

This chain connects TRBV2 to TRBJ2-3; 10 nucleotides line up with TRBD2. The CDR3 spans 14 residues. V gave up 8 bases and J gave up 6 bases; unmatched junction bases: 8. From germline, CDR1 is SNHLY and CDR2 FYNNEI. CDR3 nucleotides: TGTGCCAGCCCAGGGGAGCGGGAGGGCGATACGCAGTATTTT. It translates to CASPGEREGDTQYF. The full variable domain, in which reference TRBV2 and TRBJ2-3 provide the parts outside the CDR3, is EPEVTQTPSHQVTQMGQEVILRCVPISNHLYFYWYRQILGQKVEFLVSFYNNEISEKSEIFDDQFSVERPDGSNFTLKIRSTKLEDSAMYFCASPGEREGDTQYFGPGTRLTVL.

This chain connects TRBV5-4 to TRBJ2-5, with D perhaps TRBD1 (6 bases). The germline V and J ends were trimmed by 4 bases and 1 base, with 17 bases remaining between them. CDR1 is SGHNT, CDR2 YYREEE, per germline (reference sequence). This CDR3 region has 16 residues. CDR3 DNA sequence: TGTGCCAGCAGCCCCCCCCCACAGGGATCCCAAGAGACCCAGTACTTC. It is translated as CASSPPPQGSQETQYF.

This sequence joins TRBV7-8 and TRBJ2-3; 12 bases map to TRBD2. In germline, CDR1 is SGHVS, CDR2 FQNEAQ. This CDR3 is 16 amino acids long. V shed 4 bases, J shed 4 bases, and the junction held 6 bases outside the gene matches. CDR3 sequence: CASSSWTSGIADTQYF. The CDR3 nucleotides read TGTGCCAGCAGCTCTTGGACTAGCGGGATAGCAGATACGCAGTATTTT.